Sequencing of this T cell receptor (beta chain) was carried out in a study of cytomegalovirus exposure and HLA in healthy donors. There were likely unrecorded immune exposures, though donors were nominally healthy when sampled. Comment on this clone: Its antigen is still unknown.

PCR amplification relied on 60 Vbeta primers (plus 13 Jbeta primers). Sequenced by immunoSEQ multiplex PCR; TCRdb stores in-frame clones only, minus some. The sample consists of roughly 77,000 clones, around three quarters of them appearing once. Study-level findings and limits: A missense DCLRE1C variant was associated with V- and J-gene trimming of TCR beta chains in a later analysis, and an independent cohort replicated the association. According to a later analysis, most TCR beta chains associated with CMV appeared HLA-restricted.

The sequence derives from a man aged 40-55 years in good health and CMV-seronegative. Source material: PBMCs.

CDR3 bases: TGCGCCAGCAGCTTGGGAGCAGATACGCAGTATTTT. Translated, it gives CASSLGADTQYF. This sequence joins TRBV5-1 and TRBJ2-3; unclear D gene. The CDR3 is made up of 12 amino acids. Germline assignment: CDR1 SGHRS and CDR2 YFSETQ. Trimming left V 0 bases short and J 4 bases short, with 3 bases between. The whole variable domain, filled in from reference TRBV5-1 and TRBJ2-3, reads KAGVTQTPRYLIKTRGQQVTLSCSPISGHRSVSWYQQTPGQGLQFLFEYFSETQRNKGNFPGRFSGRQFSNSRSEMNVSTLELGDSALYLCASSLGADTQYFGPGTRLTVL.